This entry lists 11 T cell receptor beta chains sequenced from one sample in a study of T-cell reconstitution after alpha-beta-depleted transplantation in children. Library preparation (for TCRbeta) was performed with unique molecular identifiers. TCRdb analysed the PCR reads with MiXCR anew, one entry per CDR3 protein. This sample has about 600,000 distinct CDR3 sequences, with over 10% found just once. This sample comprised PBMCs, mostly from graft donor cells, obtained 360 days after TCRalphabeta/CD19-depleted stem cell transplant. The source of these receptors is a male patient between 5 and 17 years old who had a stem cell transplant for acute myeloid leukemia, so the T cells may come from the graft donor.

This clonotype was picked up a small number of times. The CDR3 bases are TGCAGCGTTAGCACTCCCCGGCGGCGGTACGAGCAGTACTTC. Its translation: CSVSTPRRRYEQYF. The rearrangement links TRBV29-1 to TRBJ2-7; D remains unclear. With 5 bases removed from V and 4 bases from J, the gap between germline ends came to 18 bases. In germline, CDR1 is SQVTM, CDR2 ANQGSEA. The CDR3 consists of 14 residues.

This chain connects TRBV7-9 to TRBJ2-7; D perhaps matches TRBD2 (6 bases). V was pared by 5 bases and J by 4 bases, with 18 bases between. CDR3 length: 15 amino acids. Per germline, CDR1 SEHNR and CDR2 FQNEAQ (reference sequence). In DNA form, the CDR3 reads TGTGCCAGCAGCGTACCGGGGGTCAGAGAATACGAGCAGTACTTC. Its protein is CASSVPGVREYEQYF.

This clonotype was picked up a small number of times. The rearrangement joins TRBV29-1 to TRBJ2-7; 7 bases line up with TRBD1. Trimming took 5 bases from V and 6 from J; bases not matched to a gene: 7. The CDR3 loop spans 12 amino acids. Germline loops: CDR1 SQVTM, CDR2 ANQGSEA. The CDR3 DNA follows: TGCAGCGTTAAGGGGGCGCCTACCGAGCAGTACTTC. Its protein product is CSVKGAPTEQYF.

The CDR3 protein is CASSFRTGVGEQFF. The CDR3 DNA sequence: TGTGCCAGCAGTTTCCGCACAGGGGTGGGAGAGCAGTTCTTC. The V gene is TRBV12-3 or TRBV12-4, the J gene TRBJ2-1, with 7 nucleotides matching TRBD1. The ends lost 3 bases at V and 10 bases at J; junction bases unmatched: 9. This CDR3 has 14 amino acids.

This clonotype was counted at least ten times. The CDR3, as DNA: TGCGCCAGCAGCCAAGATAAGGGGGGCGGCCTCTACGAGCAGTACTTC. Its protein is CASSQDKGGGLYEQYF. The gene calls are TRBV4-3 and TRBJ2-7; D might be TRBD1 or TRBD2, each matching 6 bases. CDR1 and CDR2 from the germline V gene are LGHNA and YSLEER. Deletions cut 0 bases from V and 3 bases from J, with 15 bases between. The CDR3 spans 16 residues.

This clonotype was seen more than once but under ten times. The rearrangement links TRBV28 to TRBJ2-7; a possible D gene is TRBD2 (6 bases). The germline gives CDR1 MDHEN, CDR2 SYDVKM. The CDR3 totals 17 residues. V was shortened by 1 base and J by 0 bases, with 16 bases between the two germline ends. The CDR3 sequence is CASSLFLGLKGSYEQYF. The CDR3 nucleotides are TGTGCCAGCAGTTTATTCCTGGGACTCAAGGGCTCCTACGAGCAGTACTTC.

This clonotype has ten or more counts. The CDR3 nucleotides read TGCAGCGTTGAAGGGGTACAGGGTCCGTACTTC. As protein: CSVEGVQGPYF. The chain couples TRBV29-1 to TRBJ2-5, with D tentatively TRBD1 (6 bases). The CDR3 contains 11 residues. Germline V lookup: CDR1 SQVTM, CDR2 ANQGSEA. Trimming took 1 base from V and 13 from J, leaving 13 bases between them. The full variable domain, its missing parts supplied by reference TRBV29-1 and TRBJ2-5, is SAVISQKPSRDICQRGTSLTIQCQVDSQVTMMFWYRQQPGQSLTLIATANQGSEATYESGFVIDKFPISRPNLTFSTLTVSNMSPEDSSIYLCSVEGVQGPYFGPGTRLLVL.

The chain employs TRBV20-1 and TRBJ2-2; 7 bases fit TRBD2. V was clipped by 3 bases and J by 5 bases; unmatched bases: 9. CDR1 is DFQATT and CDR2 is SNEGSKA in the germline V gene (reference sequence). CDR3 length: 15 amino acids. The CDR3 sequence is CSASFAGVATGELFF. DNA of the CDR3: TGCAGTGCTAGCTTCGCGGGAGTAGCGACCGGGGAGCTGTTTTTT.

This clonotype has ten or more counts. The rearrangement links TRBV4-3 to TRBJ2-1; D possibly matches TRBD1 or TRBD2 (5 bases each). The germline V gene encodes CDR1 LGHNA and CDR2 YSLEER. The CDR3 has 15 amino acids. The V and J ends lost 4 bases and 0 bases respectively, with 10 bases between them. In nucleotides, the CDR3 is TGCGCCAGCAGCCTCTGGGGGAGCTCCTACAATGAGCAGTTCTTC. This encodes CASSLWGSSYNEQFF.

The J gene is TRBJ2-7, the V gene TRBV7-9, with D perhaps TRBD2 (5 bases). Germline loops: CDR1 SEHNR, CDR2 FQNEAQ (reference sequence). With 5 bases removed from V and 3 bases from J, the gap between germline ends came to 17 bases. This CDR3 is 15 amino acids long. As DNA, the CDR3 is TGTGCCAGCAGCCCAGGCGGGCAAAACCTCTACGAGCAGTACTTC. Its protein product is CASSPGGQNLYEQYF.

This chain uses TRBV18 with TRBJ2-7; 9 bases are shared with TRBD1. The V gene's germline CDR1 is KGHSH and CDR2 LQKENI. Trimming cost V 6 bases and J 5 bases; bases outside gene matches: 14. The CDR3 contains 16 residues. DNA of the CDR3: TGTGCCAGCTCCCACCCTACCGGGACAGGGAGGAACGAGCAGTACTTC. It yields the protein CASSHPTGTGRNEQYF.